This T cell receptor (beta chain) was captured in a study of blood T cells in healthy people across ages (dated by TCRdb to 2015 to 2017). Background for the entire study: In model experiments, template switching captured about one uniquely barcoded TCR beta cDNA molecule for every two T cells. Age-related changes in TCR beta repertoire diversity were measured in the study by deep sequencing normalized with unique cDNA molecular identifiers. The donors were split into four age groups: young (average around 15 years), middle-aged (about 40), aged (more than 60) and long-lived (about 82). To avoid experimental bias, donors of different ages were spread randomly across the sequencing lanes. The study analyzed two additional independent replicas of 1 million unique cDNA reads from the same blood draw for two donors, one aged 18 to 30 and one aged 80 or older. Broad study findings and their caveats: There was a strong correlation between observed TCR beta diversity and the percentage of naive T cells measured by flow cytometry. Estimates of total diversity from one million sequenced T cells were regarded as lower bounds and underestimates. Donor CMV infection status was unknown, potentially confounding age-related changes in expanded clonotypes. Compared with the aged group, the long-lived group had more naive CD4+ T cells, fewer expanded clones and increased TCR diversity, suggesting age selection. Observed TCR beta diversity per million T cells fell roughly linearly with age, and a significant reduction was already apparent by age roughly 40. Bulk unsorted PBMC profiling prevented conclusive comparison of naive and antigen-experienced compartments.

The approximately 39 donors, aged about 6 to 100 years, were systemically healthy Caucasian individuals from Russia. Each donor gave approximately 10 milliliters of peripheral blood, collected into EDTA-treated Vacutainer tubes. Ficoll-Paque density-gradient centrifugation was used to isolate PBMCs, with at least 6.5 million per sample. Trizol reagent was used to extract total RNA from the PBMCs, yielding at least 5 micrograms per sample. For every donor, an aliquot of PBMCs went through flow cytometry to measure the percentages of naive CD45RAhigh/CD27high T cells. Receptor libraries were prepared by 5' RACE. The data were produced on an Illumina HiSeq 2500. A second about 7 to 12 cycle PCR used a sample-barcoded 5' primer and a J-beta primer mix. A template-switch 5' adaptor carrying 12 random nucleotides introduced a unique molecular identifier onto each TCR beta cDNA molecule. Each sample yielded at least 2.5 million CDR3-containing paired-end reads. First-strand cDNA synthesis was performed from all RNA using the Mint cDNA synthesis kit, with priming by a TRBC-specific oligonucleotide. Following uracil-DNA glycosylase treatment, a first 18-cycle PCR with universal primers M1SS and BC2_uni_R was performed on all cDNA. In the paper's pipeline: Each sample was normalized by randomly selecting 1 million high-quality reads, each carrying a distinct molecular identifier. Instead of being binned into consensus sequences, reads that shared molecular identifiers were thrown out. MiTCR, run with a Q25 quality threshold and the strictest error-elimination algorithm, handled CDR3 identification, clonotype clustering and error correction. A nonparametric unseen species model with Euler transformation was used to estimate a lower bound on total TCR beta diversity. The raw public data were reprocessed by TCRdb itself: fastp quality trimming at Q25, MiXCR clonotype calling, in-frame beta chains only. Entries are consolidated by CDR3 protein sequence, retaining the most common genes and DNA. Here the V and J calls rest on TCRdb's processing, not on the authors' analysis. The sample profile shows about a million distinct CDR3 sequences; around 49% of them were found once. The ten most abundant clones make up 10% to 15% of the sample.

Only a few counts were recorded for this clonotype. This receptor's antigen is unknown. No much larger clone is present one base from it, and per-base qualities are unavailable. From the germline V gene, CDR1 is SGHTA and CDR2 is FQGNSA. The CDR3 runs 16 amino acids, cysteine and phenylalanine included. Solely the CDR3 DNA is kept, with 48 bases framed from the first base. The junction shows trimming of 2 bases on V and 2 bases on J, plus 12 bases between the germline ends. The receptor comes from a man aged 25-40 years in good health. Recombination joined TRBV7-2 with TRBJ1-4, and TRBD1 may be the D gene, going by 6 matching bases. Sequencing was done on a sample of blood. The nucleotide sequence reads TGTGCCAGCAGCTTAAGAGCCAGGGGCACTAATGAAAAACTGTTTTTT. It specifies CASSLRARGTNEKLFF.